The 17 T cell receptor beta chains presented below share a single source sample, sequenced in a study of spatial heterogeneity in lung cancer. Specified time point: sample taken at primary tumor resection. The antigens for these receptors are not known. The study's findings and limits: The number of expanded tumor alpha and beta chains correlated with mutation number.

In TCRdb, the 5' RACE reads were re-called with MiXCR into one record per CDR3 protein. The table records several thousand distinct CDR3 sequences, around 3.5% of them present only once. This material consisted of lung tumor tissue, taken at surgery. These receptor sequences come from a male donor with early-stage non-small cell lung cancer.

This clonotype was recorded at least ten times. This rearrangement joins TRBV3-1 to TRBJ1-1; no definite D call. The CDR3 extends over 17 amino acids. The germline CDR1 and CDR2 sequences are LGHDT and YNNKEL (reference sequence). Trimming pared 0 bases from V and 3 bases from J, leaving 17 bases between. The DNA of the CDR3 is TGTGCCAGCAGCCAAGACCCACTTGGGTACGGGGACACTGAAGCTTTCTTT. This gives the protein CASSQDPLGYGDTEAFF.

This clonotype is judged medium-sized. The V call is TRBV5-6, the J call TRBJ2-3; D is unclear. Germline V gives CDR1 SGHDT, CDR2 YYEEEE. Trimming cost V 0 bases and J 0 bases, with 11 bases left between them. This CDR3 comprises 16 residues. CDR3 sequence reads: CASSLVTWASTDTQYF. The CDR3 DNA reads TGTGCCAGCAGCTTGGTCACTTGGGCTAGCACAGATACGCAGTATTTT.

By share of the sample, this clonotype is medium-sized (0.01 to 0.1%). This chain uses TRBV6-6 with TRBJ2-1, with 8 bases identical to TRBD2. Germline V CDR1 and CDR2: MNHNY, SVGAGI (reference sequence). With V trimmed by 6 bases and J by 1 base, 8 bases remained unmatched. The CDR3 has 16 amino acids. This CDR3 is CASRRAGDLSYNEQFF. In DNA form, the CDR3 reads TGTGCCAGCAGACGAGCGGGGGACCTTTCCTACAATGAGCAGTTCTTC.

By proportion, this clonotype is medium-sized. The rearrangement joins TRBV20-1 to TRBJ1-5, with D unresolved. This CDR3 spans 12 amino acids. Deletions cut 8 bases from V and 4 bases from J, with 12 bases between. The germline V gene has CDR1 DFQATT and CDR2 SNEGSKA (reference sequence). The CDR3: CSLGVGNQPQHF. CDR3 bases: TGCAGTCTTGGGGTAGGTAATCAGCCCCAGCATTTT.

In this sample, this clonotype is medium-sized. This chain links TRBV7-8 with TRBJ1-5; D remains ambiguous. CDR1 and CDR2 (germline): SGHVS, FQNEAQ. Deletions cut 1 base from V and 3 bases from J, with 10 bases between. The CDR3 has 15 residues. CDR3 DNA sequence: TGTGCCAGCAGCTTAGATGCGGGAGTCAATCAGCCCCAGCATTTT. It specifies CASSLDAGVNQPQHF.

This clonotype rates as large (0.1 to 1%). V gene TRBV29-1 combines with J gene TRBJ1-1; no reliable D call. Germline CDR1 reads SQVTM; CDR2 reads ANQGSEA. V lost 7 bases and J lost 0, with 9 bases in between. The CDR3 extends over 12 amino acids. The CDR3 DNA reads as TGCAGCGCTATTACAGTGAACACTGAAGCTTTCTTT. Protein: CSAITVNTEAFF.

In its sample, this clonotype is medium-sized. The CDR3 is CASRPRGTEAFF. The CDR3 nucleotides are TGTGCCAGCAGACCCAGGGGGACTGAAGCTTTCTTT. The chain joins TRBV6-6 to TRBJ1-1; the match to TRBD1 covers 7 bases. The V gene end was trimmed by 6 bases and the J gene end by 5 bases; junction bases not matched to a gene: 3. The CDR3 consists of 12 residues. The V gene's germline CDR1 is MNHNY and CDR2 SVGAGI (reference sequence).

This clonotype rates as large. This chain joins TRBV10-3 and TRBJ1-1; 8 bases align to TRBD1. The junction had 9 bases not matched to a gene; V was cut back by 9 bases and J by 3 bases. CDR1 ENHRY and CDR2 SYGVKD come from the germline V gene. The CDR3 has 14 residues. The CDR3: CAIKQGTGDTEAFF. The CDR3 DNA reads as TGTGCCATAAAACAGGGGACAGGAGACACTGAAGCTTTCTTT.

By proportion, this clonotype is medium-sized. The chain carries TRBV6-2 or TRBV6-3 and TRBJ2-3; 8 bases match TRBD2. The CDR3 has 15 residues. In germline, CDR1 is MNHEY, CDR2 SVGEGT. Unmatched junction bases numbered 3, after V lost 1 base and J lost 3 bases. The CDR3: CASSYWRGVTDTQYF. Here the CDR3 DNA reads TGTGCCAGCAGTTACTGGCGGGGGGTAACAGATACGCAGTATTTT.

This clonotype is deemed medium-sized (0.01 to 0.1%). The V call is TRBV19, the J call TRBJ1-5; no definite D call. Germline lookup yields CDR1 LNHDA and CDR2 SQIVND (reference sequence). The CDR3 loop spans 14 amino acids. V lost 5 bases and J lost 4, with 12 bases in between. Here the CDR3 reads CASSPLPLNQPQHF. CDR3 nucleotides: TGTGCCAGTAGTCCACTACCACTTAATCAGCCCCAGCATTTT.

This clonotype qualifies as medium-sized. The V and J genes are TRBV7-9 and TRBJ2-2; the D gene could be TRBD1 or TRBD2 (5 bases each). Germline CDR1 reads SEHNR; CDR2 reads FQNEAQ (reference sequence). This CDR3 region has 12 residues. V lost 1 base to trimming and J lost 14 bases, with 11 bases between them. The CDR3 loop reads CASSLGGPLLFF. Here the CDR3 DNA reads TGTGCCAGCAGCTTAGGGGGACCTCTACTGTTTTTT.

By share, this clonotype counts as medium-sized. The V and J genes are TRBV10-3 and TRBJ1-2, with TRBD1 matching 8 bases. V shed 5 bases and J 3 bases; nucleotides not matched to a gene: 5. The V gene's germline CDR1 is ENHRY and CDR2 SYGVKD. The CDR3 is made up of 14 amino acids. Written as DNA, the CDR3 is TGTGCCATCAGTTTGACAGGGGCGGACTATGGCTACACCTTC. Protein product: CAISLTGADYGYTF.

This clonotype was counted ten times or more. This sequence joins TRBV7-9 and TRBJ1-2; D unclear. Trimming stripped 6 bases from V and 5 bases from J, with 13 bases between. CDR1 and CDR2 (germline): SEHNR, FQNEAQ (reference sequence). The length of the CDR3 is 13 residues. CDR3 residues: CASSYAGSYGYTF. CDR3 DNA sequence: TGTGCCAGCAGTTACGCCGGTTCATATGGCTACACCTTC.

This clonotype was detected ten times or more. The chain links TRBV7-9 to TRBJ2-2, with unresolved D. The V and J ends lost 7 bases and 6 bases respectively, with 18 bases between them. The germline V gene encodes CDR1 SEHNR and CDR2 FQNEAQ (reference sequence). CDR3 length: 15 amino acids. The chain's CDR3 is CASTPPGAVAGELFF. The CDR3 DNA follows: TGTGCCAGCACCCCCCCCGGCGCCGTCGCCGGGGAGCTGTTTTTT.

This clonotype is judged medium-sized. J is TRBJ2-1 and V is TRBV7-2; 7 nucleotides align to TRBD1. This CDR3 contains 13 residues. Germline CDR1 SGHTA, CDR2 FQGNSA. Germline trimming cut 5 bases from V and 6 bases from J; bases unmatched to any gene: 4. Here the CDR3 reads CASSVRQGNEQFF. The CDR3 DNA sequence: TGTGCCAGCAGCGTGAGACAGGGCAATGAGCAGTTCTTC.

This clonotype was seen ten or more times. This rearrangement joins TRBV29-1 to TRBJ2-1; 9 nucleotides match TRBD1. With 3 bases clipped from V and 4 bases from J, the junction kept 4 bases outside the gene matches. The CDR3 loop spans 14 amino acids. Germline values: CDR1 SQVTM, CDR2 ANQGSEA. The CDR3: CSVDRDRAYNEQFF. The CDR3 coding sequence is TGCAGCGTTGACCGGGACAGGGCTTACAATGAGCAGTTCTTC.

The table lists this clonotype with many counts. The chain recombines TRBV23-1 with TRBJ2-1; D may match TRBD1 or TRBD2 (5 bases each). TRBV23-1 is marked as an open reading frame, function uncertain. This CDR3 is 12 amino acids long. V shed 4 bases and J shed 7 bases, with 8 bases lying between them. CDR3 sequence reads: CASSPEGNEQFF. CDR3 coding DNA: TGCGCCAGCAGTCCAGAGGGGAATGAGCAGTTCTTC.